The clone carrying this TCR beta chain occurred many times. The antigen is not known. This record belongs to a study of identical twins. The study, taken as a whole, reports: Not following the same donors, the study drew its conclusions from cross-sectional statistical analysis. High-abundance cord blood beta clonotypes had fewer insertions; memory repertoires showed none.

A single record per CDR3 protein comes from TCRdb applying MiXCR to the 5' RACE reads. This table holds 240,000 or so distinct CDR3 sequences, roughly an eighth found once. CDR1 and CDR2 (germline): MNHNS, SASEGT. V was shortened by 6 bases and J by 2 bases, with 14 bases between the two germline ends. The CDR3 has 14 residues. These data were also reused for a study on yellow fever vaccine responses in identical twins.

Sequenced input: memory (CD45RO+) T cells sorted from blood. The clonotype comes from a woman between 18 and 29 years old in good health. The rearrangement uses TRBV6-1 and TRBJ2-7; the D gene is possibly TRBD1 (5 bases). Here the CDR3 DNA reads TGTGCCAGCAGCGTTGTAGGGGCAACCTACGAGCAGTACTTC. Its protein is CASSVVGATYEQYF.